This T cell receptor beta chain derives from a study of CD8+CD57+ T cells in acquired aplastic anemia. An expansion of CD8+CD57+ cells by flow cytometry had been shown in patients chosen for sequencing. No patient had been given any therapy when blood was sampled. Genomic DNA was employed as the template in profiling TCR beta VDJ and CDR3. Via MiXCR, TCRdb re-called the reads, giving one row per CDR3 protein. The table lists around 250,000 distinct CDR3 sequences, 82% of them singletons, with about two fifths in the top ten. Germline values: CDR1 SGDLS, CDR2 YYNGEE. The CDR3 is 14 amino acids. As for this clonotype: At one end the junction does not follow the germline gene, possibly because of a read error.

Sequencing input: sorted CD4+, CD8+, or CD8+CD57+ T cells (not recorded which) from PBMCs. J is TRBJ1-5 and V is TRBV9; no clear D. The clonotype originates from a human donor with aplastic anemia. The CDR3 DNA follows: TGTGCCAGCGGTTCGGATGGTAACAATCAGTACTTCGATTTT. Translating gives CASGSDGNNQYFDF.